These 32 T cell receptor beta chains share one sample of origin, sequenced in a study of blood T cell repertoires in COVID-19. The method was immunoSEQ multiplex PCR; TCRdb's version includes in-frame clones alone and lacks a portion of them. The sample has some 290,000 clones, 88% seen once; the top ten hold roughly 10%. Sample: peripheral blood. These receptors were taken from a woman in her 30s with COVID-19, enrolled during active disease.

The rearrangement links TRBV19 to TRBJ2-7; 9 bases line up with TRBD1. Losses at the gene ends were 5 bases for V and 4 bases for J; bases not matched to a gene: 3. Germline V gene data show CDR1 as LNHDA and CDR2 as SQIVND (reference sequence). The CDR3 contains 13 residues. The CDR3: CASSPDRGYEQYF. CDR3 sequence (DNA): TGTGCCAGTAGTCCGGACAGGGGATACGAGCAGTACTTC.

V and J are TRBV7-2 and TRBJ1-4; TRBD1 might be the D (5 bases). This CDR3 is 14 amino acids long. V gave up 1 base and J gave up 8 bases, with 11 bases separating them. Germline V gene lookup returns CDR1 SGHTA and CDR2 FQGNSA. The CDR3 here is CASSLGLAGEKLFF. In DNA form, the CDR3 reads TGTGCCAGCAGCTTAGGTCTGGCAGGGGAAAAACTGTTTTTT.

DNA for the CDR3: TGTGCCAGCAGCAAAGATCGACAGGCGCGCGGAACGCAGTATTTT. Its protein is CASSKDRQARGTQYF. The V gene is TRBV21-1, the J gene TRBJ2-3; the D call TRBD1 from the table was never checked on the DNA. TRBV21-1 is a pseudogene segment. The CDR3 runs 15 residues.

The gene calls are TRBV5-1 and TRBJ2-7; 12 nucleotides agree with TRBD2. Trimming removed 4 bases from V and 5 bases from J; junction bases left unmatched: 13. Looked up from germline, CDR1 is SGHRS and CDR2 is YFSETQ. This CDR3 has 17 amino acids. The chain's CDR3 is CASSPRASGRARDEQYF. The CDR3 bases are TGCGCCAGCAGCCCGAGGGCTAGCGGGAGGGCCAGGGACGAGCAGTACTTC.

This clone was counted a single time. The V call is TRBV3-1 (or the pseudogene TRBV3-2), the J call TRBJ2-7; 10 nucleotides line up with TRBD1. Germline V gene lookup returns CDR1 LGHDT and CDR2 YNNKEL (reference sequence). The CDR3 is 14 amino acids. V was pared by 3 bases and J by 4 bases, with 3 bases of the junction left unmatched. The CDR3 region has the DNA TGTGCCAGCAGCCAGAGGACAGGGGGGTACGAGCAGTACTTC. As protein: CASSQRTGGYEQYF.

V and J are TRBV5-1 and TRBJ2-5; D might be TRBD2 (6 bases). The CDR3 is 15 residues long. Germline V CDR1 and CDR2: SGHRS, YFSETQ. V gave up 3 bases and J gave up 4 bases, with 16 bases separating them. CDR3 sequence: CASSSGLDPRETQYF. The CDR3 bases are TGCGCCAGCAGCTCGGGACTCGATCCAAGAGAGACCCAGTACTTC.

This chain joins TRBV5-4 and TRBJ1-2; TRBD1 is a possible D gene (5 bases). The V gene lost 2 bases and the J gene lost 4 bases, with 6 bases spanning the gap. Germline lookup yields CDR1 SGHNT and CDR2 YYREEE (reference sequence). This CDR3 comprises 12 residues. The CDR3 spells CASSFGAYGYTF. The CDR3, as DNA: TGTGCCAGCAGCTTTGGGGCCTATGGCTACACCTTC.

This rearrangement joins TRBV7-2 to TRBJ2-7; D is perhaps TRBD2 (7 bases). The CDR3 has 13 amino acids. Germline assignment: CDR1 SGHTA and CDR2 FQGNSA. V lost 2 bases and J 6 bases, leaving 11 bases between the germline ends. CDR3 region: CASSLRGGREQYF. DNA of the CDR3: TGTGCCAGCAGCTTAAGGGGGGGTCGCGAGCAGTACTTC.

The J gene is TRBJ2-2, the V gene TRBV7-5; the table's D call TRBD2 went unverified against the DNA. TRBV7-5 is a known pseudogene. The CDR3 contains 18 residues. The CDR3 DNA reads TGTGTCAGAAGTTCATCCGCCTGGGACTACCCGGGCACCGGGGAGCTGTTTTTT. Translating it yields CVRSSSAWDYPGTGELFF.

The V call is TRBV18, the J call TRBJ1-4; D is unresolved. V was trimmed by 3 bases and J by 2 bases, leaving 13 bases between them. This CDR3 contains 16 residues. CDR1 is KGHSH, CDR2 LQKENI, per germline. Written as DNA, the CDR3 is TGTGCCAGCTCACCTTATAGCGCAGCTACTAATGAAAAACTGTTTTTT. It specifies CASSPYSAATNEKLFF.

Only one count was recorded for this clone. The chain uses TRBV2 and TRBJ1-6; D is unclear. Germline V gives CDR1 SNHLY, CDR2 FYNNEI. The CDR3 covers 13 residues. Deletions cut 6 bases from V and 7 bases from J, with 10 bases between. In DNA form, the CDR3 reads TGTGCCAGCAGGGTCGCCCAGAATTCACCCCTCCACTTT. This encodes CASRVAQNSPLHF.

The V gene is TRBV12-3 or TRBV12-4, the J gene TRBJ1-1; 8 positions match TRBD1. The CDR3 is 13 amino acids. J was trimmed by 7 bases and V by 6 bases; bases with no gene match: 7. The CDR3 protein is CASSRGPSGEAFF. The CDR3, as DNA: TGTGCCAGCAGCAGGGGGCCGTCTGGTGAAGCTTTCTTT.

The chain joins TRBV5-4 to TRBJ2-7, with 14 bases that match TRBD2. The CDR3 spans 17 residues. Looked up from germline, CDR1 is SGHNT and CDR2 is YYREEE (reference sequence). Losses at the gene ends were 2 bases for V and 0 bases for J; bases not matched to a gene: 4. The DNA for the CDR3 is TGTGCCAGCAGCTTTGGGACTAGCGGGAGATCCTCCTACGAGCAGTACTTC. Its translation: CASSFGTSGRSSYEQYF.

This sequence joins TRBV29-1 and TRBJ2-2; a weak D match, TRBD1 (5 bases). The CDR3 is 13 amino acids. The V end lost 7 bases, the J end lost 1 base, and 10 bases lay between the germline ends. In germline, CDR1 is SQVTM, CDR2 ANQGSEA. The CDR3: CSAGHGNTGELFF. In DNA, the CDR3 is TGCAGCGCCGGACATGGGAACACCGGGGAGCTGTTTTTT.

The gene calls are TRBV30 and TRBJ1-4; possibly TRBD1 for D (6 bases). Germline CDR1 is GTSNPN and CDR2 is SVGIG (reference sequence). This CDR3 spans 12 amino acids. The V gene lost 1 base and the J gene lost 8 bases, with 8 bases spanning the gap. The CDR3: CAWSGQEEKLFF. The CDR3 nucleotides read TGTGCCTGGAGTGGACAGGAAGAAAAACTGTTTTTT.

The chain employs TRBV19 and TRBJ1-5; 7 bases agree with TRBD1. V shed 7 bases and J 5 bases; nucleotides not matched to a gene: 8. Germline V lookup: CDR1 LNHDA, CDR2 SQIVND (reference sequence). There are 14 residues in the CDR3. Written as DNA, the CDR3 is TGTGCCAGTATTTCGAACAGGGGACATCAGCCCCAGCATTTT. Amino acids: CASISNRGHQPQHF.

The rearrangement uses TRBV5-1 and TRBJ1-1; D perhaps matches TRBD1 (5 bases). The germline gives CDR1 SGHRS, CDR2 YFSETQ. This CDR3 has 14 amino acids. Trimming shortened V by 0 bases and J by 3 bases, and 9 bases separated the two germline ends. The CDR3 region is CASSLAGSDTEAFF. The CDR3 DNA reads TGCGCCAGCAGCTTGGCAGGGTCGGACACTGAAGCTTTCTTT.

This chain links TRBV18 with TRBJ2-1; 9 positions agree with TRBD1. V shed 3 bases and J 7 bases; nucleotides not matched to a gene: 10. Germline V gene sequence: CDR1 KGHSH, CDR2 LQKENI. The CDR3 has 16 amino acids. CDR3 sequence (DNA): TGTGCCAGCTCACCGCAACCGGGACAGGGAGGTAATGAGCAGTTCTTC. Translation: CASSPQPGQGGNEQFF.

This chain uses TRBV6-5 with TRBJ2-5, with TRBD2 identical over 7 bases. V dropped 4 bases and J dropped 5; count of bases not matched to a gene: 7. CDR1 and CDR2 from the germline V gene are MNHEY and SVGAGI. This CDR3 has 14 amino acids. The CDR3 reads CASSSRLAVETQYF. DNA of the CDR3: TGTGCCAGCAGTTCGCGACTAGCTGTGGAGACCCAGTACTTC.

The chain uses TRBV4-3 and TRBJ2-2, with TRBD1 matching over 7 bases. The CDR3 loop spans 16 amino acids. The V gene's germline CDR1 is LGHNA and CDR2 YSLEER. V shed 6 bases and J 3 bases; nucleotides not matched to a gene: 10. The DNA of the CDR3 is TGCGCCAGCAGTCTCATTGACAGGGCTGACACCGGGGAGCTGTTTTTT. Protein: CASSLIDRADTGELFF.

This clone has a single count. Other DNA sequences of this sample code for an identical CDR3. The rearrangement joins TRBV5-1 to TRBJ1-1, with TRBD1 matching over 7 bases. The length of the CDR3 is 12 residues. V gave up 4 bases and J gave up 8 bases; unmatched junction bases: 5. Germline values: CDR1 SGHRS, CDR2 YFSETQ. CDR3 in DNA: TGCGCCAGCAGCCCAGAGACAGGGGAAGCTTTCTTT. Encoded protein: CASSPETGEAFF. The variable domain in full, completed from reference TRBV5-1 and TRBJ1-1, reads KAGVTQTPRYLIKTRGQQVTLSCSPISGHRSVSWYQQTPGQGLQFLFEYFSETQRNKGNFPGRFSGRQFSNSRSEMNVSTLELGDSALYLCASSPETGEAFFGQGTRLTVV.

V and J are TRBV5-6 and TRBJ2-3, with TRBD1 matching over 12 bases. After removal of 0 bases from V and 0 bases from J, the junction contained 2 bases not matched to a gene. This CDR3 region has 17 residues. CDR1 is SGHDT and CDR2 is YYEEEE in the germline V gene. CDR3: CASSLEGQGASTDTQYF. DNA for the CDR3: TGTGCCAGCAGCTTGGAGGGACAGGGGGCGAGCACAGATACGCAGTATTTT.

The chain employs TRBV10-3 and TRBJ1-5; 10 nucleotides line up with TRBD1. J lost 6 bases, V lost 0 bases, and 2 bases had no gene match. Germline values: CDR1 ENHRY, CDR2 SYGVKD. The CDR3 extends over 15 amino acids. The CDR3 DNA is TGTGCCATCAGTGAGTCGGGACAGGGGTCTCAGCCCCAGCATTTT. Protein sequence: CAISESGQGSQPQHF.

This clone was counted between two and nine times. The V and J genes are TRBV28 and TRBJ2-1; the match to TRBD2 covers 7 bases. The germline V gene encodes CDR1 MDHEN and CDR2 SYDVKM. The J segment lost 8 bases and the V segment lost 8 bases, leaving 15 bases of the junction unmatched. The CDR3 runs 15 residues. The CDR3, as DNA: TGTGCCAGCTCCCAGCCCGGGGGGAGTTCCCATGAGCAGTTCTTC. Translated: CASSQPGGSSHEQFF.

The chain joins TRBV2 to TRBJ2-5; 10 bases are a match to TRBD1. Germline V gene sequence: CDR1 SNHLY, CDR2 FYNNEI. Germline trimming cut 8 bases from V and 5 bases from J; bases unmatched to any gene: 8. The CDR3 sequence is 14 residues long. In DNA form, the CDR3 reads TGTGCCAGCCGGGGGGGACAGGGGTCGGAGACCCAGTACTTC. Its translation is CASRGGQGSETQYF.

V usage is TRBV11-2 and J usage is TRBJ2-7, with TRBD2 as a possible D gene (5 bases). Looked up from germline, CDR1 is SGHAT and CDR2 is FQNNGV. The CDR3 totals 14 residues. Trimming removed 3 bases at V and 7 bases at J, with 16 bases between. This chain's CDR3 is CASSLELVTGEQYF. Here the CDR3 DNA reads TGTGCCAGCAGCTTGGAACTCGTGACGGGGGAGCAGTACTTC.

V gene TRBV5-3 combines with J gene TRBJ2-7; 7 bases line up with TRBD2. TRBV5-3 is an ORF for which the function is uncertain. The CDR3 extends over 15 amino acids. V lost 5 bases, J lost 5 bases, and 13 bases stayed unmatched. CDR3 DNA: TGTGCCAGAAGTGGTATAGCGGGTGAAGGCCACGAGCAGTACTTC. Protein sequence: CARSGIAGEGHEQYF.

This clone was seen a single time. The rearrangement joins TRBV7-9 to TRBJ1-2; possibly TRBD1 for D (5 bases). V dropped 4 bases and J dropped 4 bases, with 13 bases sitting between them. The CDR3 extends over 14 amino acids. Per the germline V gene, CDR1 is SEHNR and CDR2 is FQNEAQ (reference sequence). CDR3 residues: CASSSSGRVYGYTF. In DNA, the CDR3 is TGTGCCAGCAGCTCCTCAGGCAGGGTCTATGGCTACACCTTC.

This chain joins TRBV6-6 and TRBJ1-4; a possible D gene is TRBD1 (6 bases). Germline V gene data show CDR1 as MNHNY and CDR2 as SVGAGI (reference sequence). Trimming removed 6 bases at V and 5 bases at J, with 13 bases between. CDR3 length: 14 amino acids. The CDR3 protein is CASSTGTPNEKLFF. The CDR3 coding sequence is TGTGCCAGCAGCACCGGGACACCGAATGAAAAACTGTTTTTT.

This rearrangement joins TRBV7-9 to TRBJ2-7; D is undetermined. Germline V CDR1 and CDR2: SEHNR, FQNEAQ (reference sequence). The CDR3 has 14 amino acids. Trimming cost V 4 bases and J 1 base, with 11 bases left between them. CDR3 sequence: CASSSLILSYEQYF. For the CDR3, the DNA is TGTGCCAGCAGCTCCCTTATCCTTTCCTACGAGCAGTACTTC.

The chain has TRBV19 and TRBJ2-7; the D gene is possibly TRBD1 (6 bases). V was pared by 7 bases and J by 5 bases, with 12 bases between. The CDR3 runs 12 residues. CDR1 and CDR2 (germline): LNHDA, SQIVND (reference sequence). The CDR3 region is CASKQGGNEQYF. The CDR3 coding sequence is TGTGCCAGTAAACAGGGTGGAAACGAGCAGTACTTC.

The J gene is TRBJ1-5, the V gene TRBV10-2; TRBD1 is a possible D gene (5 bases). V lost 3 bases and J lost 7, with 7 bases in between. The CDR3 consists of 12 residues. CDR1 is WSHSY and CDR2 is SAAADI in the germline V gene. The DNA of the CDR3 is TGCGCCAGCAGTGAAAGGACACAGCCCCAGCATTTT. Translation: CASSERTQPQHF.